The sequence of this T cell receptor beta chain was determined in a study of resident and recirculating memory T cells in vitiligo. The wider study: Epidermis came from shave biopsies of lesional and nonlesional sites, plus PBMCs. Broader study findings: No single dominant TCR clone appeared; lesion clonality varied. Non-conserved TCRs across sites and patients suggested distinct clones per lesion.

About this clone itself: Its cognate antigen is unknown.

Trimming at V came to 2 bases and at J to 3 bases, leaving 4 bases not matched to a gene. The length of the CDR3 is 16 residues. CDR1 is SGHRS, CDR2 YFSETQ, per germline. No vitiligo treatment was given during the prior three months. Repertoires were generated with immunoSEQ multiplex PCR, while TCRdb's copy carries only in-frame clones and drops some. The sample yields approximately 69,000 clones, approximately 93% seen once. This chain joins TRBV5-1 and TRBJ2-5; 13 positions agree with TRBD2. The sample taken for sequencing was blood. This sequence originates from a male donor with vitiligo. Here the CDR3 DNA reads TGCGCCAGCAGCTTCCGGACTAGCGGGGGTGAAGAGACCCAGTACTTC. Protein product: CASSFRTSGGEETQYF.